The present TCR beta chain was sequenced within a study of shared clonotypes between healthy human individuals. Study-wide points: It was expected that sequencing depth would affect clonotype sharing among donors.

The germline CDR1 and CDR2 sequences are SNHLY and FYNNEI. V was pared by 7 bases and J by 6 bases, with 12 bases between. The CDR3 covers 12 residues. In the sorted-subset replicate PCRs, around 200 ng DNA, around 30,000 T cell genomes, was used. The method was immunoSEQ multiplex PCR; TCRdb's version includes in-frame clones alone and lacks a portion of them. The data hold over a million clones, with approximately 76% observed a single time. Note on this clone: Its antigen is not known.

The clonotype originates from a man between 18 and 29 years old in good health. The sequencing input was memory CD4+ T cells sorted from blood. Regarding subset: CD45RA-negative fraction. The chain recombines TRBV2 with TRBJ1-2; tentative D call: TRBD1 (5 bases). The CDR3 region is CASKEGLHGYTF. CDR3 DNA: TGTGCCAGCAAGGAGGGGCTACATGGCTACACCTTC.